What follows are 9 T cell receptor beta chains derived from one specimen sequenced in a study of CD8 T cells in ankylosing spondylitis listed by TCRdb under 2017. What the authors observed across the whole study: Blood from ankylosing spondylitis patients appeared to be characterized by a TCR beta motif made up of several highly homologous amino acid variants.

The receptor library was made with 5' RACE. Sequencer: Illumina HiSeq 2500. TCRdb handled the public reads itself, with Q25 trimming in fastp and clone calling in MiXCR, and kept productive beta chains. Rows are combined by CDR3 protein, so each entry shows the most common genes and DNA. A total of some 400,000 distinct CDR3 sequences appear in this sample, under 25% of them only once. In total, the top ten clones hold roughly 16% of the sample. The antigens for these receptors are not known. Specimen: blood, either unsorted or a sorted T cell fraction (not recorded which). The receptors were sampled from a male donor with ankylosing spondylitis.

The V and J genes are TRBV5-1 and TRBJ2-3, with TRBD2 identical over 12 bases. J was trimmed by 7 bases and V by 0 bases; bases with no gene match: 6. Germline V gives CDR1 SGHRS, CDR2 YFSETQ. The CDR3 is 16 amino acids. CDR3 sequence: CASSLELAGGLNTQYF. In DNA, the CDR3 is TGCGCCAGCAGCTTGGAACTAGCGGGAGGTTTAAATACGCAGTATTTT.

For this clonotype: An end of the junction does not agree with germline; a read error may underlie this. DNA for the CDR3: TGTGCCAGTAGAGCCGGCCTAAAAGACGAGCAATACTTC. Its translation is CASRAGLKDEQYF. This chain links TRBV19 with TRBJ2-7, with D uncertain. This CDR3 is built from 13 residues. Per germline, CDR1 LNHDA and CDR2 SQIVND (reference sequence).

V gene TRBV2 combines with J gene TRBJ2-1; D gene unclear. V lost 4 bases to trimming and J lost 3 bases, with 4 bases between them. Per the germline V gene, CDR1 is SNHLY and CDR2 is FYNNEI. There are 12 residues in the CDR3. CDR3 loop: CASSADYNEQFF. The DNA for the CDR3 is TGTGCCAGCAGTGCCGACTACAATGAGCAGTTCTTC.

Only one count was recorded for this clonotype. The chain links TRBV6-1 to TRBJ1-2; TRBD1 matches at 7 bases. V lost 4 bases to trimming and J lost 5 bases; unmatched junction nucleotides: 7. Germline V gene sequence: CDR1 MNHNS, CDR2 SASEGT. The CDR3 spans 14 residues. CDR3 sequence (DNA): TGTGCCAGCAGTGTCGGCAGGGGGACGTATGGCTACACCTTC. It yields the protein CASSVGRGTYGYTF.

CDR3 DNA: TGTGCCAGCAGATTAAGGGGAAAGAGCAATCAGCCCCAGCATTTT. Translated: CASRLRGKSNQPQHF. J is TRBJ1-5 and V is TRBV28; possibly TRBD1 for D (5 bases). V lost 6 bases and J lost 1, with 13 bases in between. Per germline, CDR1 MDHEN and CDR2 SYDVKM. This CDR3 region has 15 residues.

There are a few counts of this clonotype. The chain has TRBV20-1 and TRBJ2-1, with D possibly being TRBD2 (6 bases). This CDR3 contains 13 residues. Germline CDR1 DFQATT, CDR2 SNEGSKA (reference sequence). Trimming stripped 0 bases from V and 10 bases from J, with 13 bases between. CDR3 sequence reads: CSARDLRGREQFF. Here the CDR3 DNA reads TGCAGTGCTAGAGATCTGCGGGGCAGAGAGCAGTTCTTC.

The chain couples TRBV9 to TRBJ1-5; 7 bases fit TRBD1. The CDR3 sequence is 14 residues long. The V segment lost 0 bases and the J segment 5 bases; nucleotides outside the gene matches: 2. The V gene's germline CDR1 is SGDLS and CDR2 YYNGEE. CDR3 amino acids: CASSVDRGDQPQHF. The CDR3 DNA is TGTGCCAGCAGCGTAGACAGGGGTGATCAGCCCCAGCATTTT.

The V call is TRBV12-3 or TRBV12-4, the J call TRBJ1-2; the match to TRBD1 covers 7 bases. The junction had 12 bases not matched to a gene; V was cut back by 5 bases and J by 6 bases. The CDR3 loop spans 15 amino acids. The CDR3 is CASSPTIIGGNGYTF. CDR3 nucleotide sequence: TGTGCCAGCAGTCCGACGATAATAGGGGGCAATGGCTACACCTTC.

This clonotype showed up many times. The J gene is TRBJ2-7, the V gene TRBV28; no reliable D call. Germline V CDR1 and CDR2: MDHEN, SYDVKM. The CDR3 is 14 residues long. V was clipped by 3 bases and J by 0 bases, with 9 bases between them. The CDR3 bases are TGTGCCAGCAGTTTTCGGATTACCTCCTACGAGCAGTACTTC. Its protein product is CASSFRITSYEQYF.